Listed below are T cell receptor beta chains from one sample, sequenced in a study of blood T cells in healthy people across ages. TCRdb ran MiXCR on the 5' RACE reads and lists one entry per CDR3 protein. The sample holds 730,000 or so distinct CDR3 sequences; roughly 43% are singletons and the top ten take about 20%. The sequencing sample was made of blood. The receptors were gathered from a woman aged 60 to 75 in good health. Both conserved end residues are trimmed from each CDR3. The order of the fields is V gene, J gene, CDR3 protein.

TRBV10-3	TRBJ1-1	AISERQGWDTEAF
TRBV12-5	TRBJ2-5	ASGLAPGTSAETQY
TRBV20-1	TRBJ1-1	SAPRYGLNTEAF
TRBV7-9	TRBJ2-7	ASSSQGVWAEQY
TRBV20-1	TRBJ1-1	SAHAGTGGEAF
TRBV12-3/TRBV12-4	TRBJ2-5	ASSFFLTSGGQETQY
TRBV29-1	TRBJ2-7	SVDGEYEQY
TRBV27	TRBJ2-4	ASSHDRGVAKNIQY
TRBV6-1	TRBJ2-5	ASSRLAGGQETQY
TRBV30	TRBJ2-1	AWSPLANEQF
TRBV5-1	TRBJ1-4	ASSLAPQEYATNEKLF
TRBV4-2	TRBJ2-3	ASSPGGAGAPGDTQY
TRBV20-1	TRBJ2-3	SASVAGAPRDTQY
TRBV12-3/TRBV12-4	TRBJ2-7	ASSYQPSGGTYEQY
TRBV27	TRBJ2-1	ASGSEQF
TRBV10-3	TRBJ1-6	AISPGGQESPLH
TRBV12-3/TRBV12-4	TRBJ1-6	ASSPSGGLRTPLH
TRBV20-1	TRBJ2-5	SATGTGGGTQY
TRBV7-2	TRBJ2-2	ASSVGQSTGELF
TRBV20-1	TRBJ1-6	SARGGTATSPLH
TRBV20-1	TRBJ1-5	SARDQLNPPQH
TRBV7-2	TRBJ2-5	ASSLELQGTQY
TRBV9	TRBJ2-5	ASSVSRGQETQY
TRBV12-3/TRBV12-4	TRBJ1-2	ASSLVGINYGYT
TRBV20-1	TRBJ2-1	SANGGGYSYNEQF
TRBV10-3	TRBJ2-5	AISTSTGRETQY
TRBV11-2	TRBJ2-7	ASSLRHHRSHEQY
TRBV19	TRBJ2-1	ASSIYGAQYNEQF
TRBV5-1	TRBJ2-1	ASSTGTGSNNEQF
TRBV20-1	TRBJ2-7	AARGDNYEQY
TRBV20-1	TRBJ2-5	SASDTTQETQY
TRBV27	TRBJ1-1	ASSQGLWNTEAF
TRBV20-1	TRBJ2-3	SAGNMRGRETDTQY
TRBV20-1	TRBJ2-3	SARGGGGRNTQY
TRBV9	TRBJ2-7	ASSVIAGAAPLEQY
TRBV20-1	TRBJ1-1	SALAGGVNTEAF
TRBV12-3/TRBV12-4	TRBJ2-2	ASSLSSVGNTRELF
TRBV3-1	TRBJ2-1	ASSQVRGGLQF
TRBV24-1	TRBJ1-2	ATSAGFNHGYT
TRBV24-1	TRBJ2-3	APRLFPTDTQY
TRBV27	.	ASSLSGGTYNEQY
TRBV28	TRBJ2-7	ASSNPRGVNEQY
TRBV27	TRBJ2-5	ASSLGLGREQY
TRBV5-1	TRBJ1-1	ASSLGAGGPRQAF
TRBV6-1	TRBJ2-3	ASSGRGAASDTQY
TRBV15	TRBJ1-2	ATSRDSQGLNYGYT
TRBV7-2	TRBJ2-7	ASSLGRDNYEQY
TRBV5-4	TRBJ1-3	ASSWRDSGNTIY
TRBV6-1	TRBJ2-1	ASSRLLDLEQF
TRBV3-1	TRBJ2-1	ASSPRREVVEQF
TRBV3-1	TRBJ2-2	ASSPPGQGTGELF
TRBV12-3/TRBV12-4	TRBJ2-6	ASSSGQGANVLT
TRBV18	TRBJ1-5	ASSPTEQSNQPQH
TRBV18	TRBJ2-3	ASSERSETDTQY
TRBV9	TRBJ2-4	ASSPLQGIQY